The 10 T cell receptor beta chains in this list originate from one sample, sequenced in a study of blood T cells in healthy people across ages. Next came a second PCR, run for about 6 to 12 cycles, which used a sample-barcoded 5' primer along with a J-beta primer mix. TCRdb redid the calling of the 5' RACE reads with MiXCR, one entry per CDR3 protein. Altogether around 870,000 distinct CDR3 sequences are present, around 28% being singletons, with the ten largest covering roughly 17%. Sequenced sample: blood. The receptors were gathered from a woman aged 80 or older in good health.

This clonotype was recorded at least ten times. This chain uses TRBV6-5 with TRBJ1-2, with D tentatively TRBD1 (5 bases). The V end lost 7 bases, the J end lost 8 bases, and 20 bases lay between the germline ends. This CDR3 contains 14 residues. Germline-derived CDR1 and CDR2 are MNHEY and SVGAGI. CDR3 nucleotides: TGTGCCAGCACCAAACAGGTCGCCGGATGGGGCTACACCTTC. Its translation: CASTKQVAGWGYTF.

In regard to this clonotype: This may arise from a read error, as a much more abundant clone is one base away. The chain has TRBV3-1 and TRBJ2-6; tentatively, D is TRBD1 (5 bases). This CDR3 spans 16 amino acids. In germline, CDR1 is LGHDT, CDR2 YNNKEL (reference sequence). The DNA for the CDR3 is TGTGCCAGCAGCCAAGGGACACACTCTGGGGCCAACGTCCCGACTTTC. This codes for CASSQGTHSGANVPTF. The complete variable domain, with remaining parts taken from reference TRBV3-1 and TRBJ2-6, reads DTAVSQTPKYLVTQMGNDKSIKCEQNLGHDTMYWYKQDSKKFLKIMFSYNNKELIINETVPNRFSPKSPDKAHLNLHINSLELGDSAVYFCASSQGTHSGANVPTFGAGSRLTVL.

Ten or more counts support this clonotype. This sequence joins TRBV20-1 and TRBJ2-5; TRBD1 might be the D (5 bases). Trimming cost V 6 bases and J 5 bases, with 13 bases left between them. This CDR3 has 12 amino acids. Germline lookup yields CDR1 DFQATT and CDR2 SNEGSKA (reference sequence). The CDR3 reads CSAGRVHETQYF. In DNA form, the CDR3 reads TGCAGTGCAGGCAGGGTTCACGAGACCCAGTACTTC.

This clonotype was found a few times. The gene calls are TRBV6-5 and TRBJ1-1, with unresolved D. This CDR3 region has 14 residues. The germline V and J ends were trimmed by 4 bases and 4 bases, with 13 bases remaining between them. Germline V CDR1 and CDR2: MNHEY, SVGAGI. CDR3 in DNA: TGTGCCAGCAGTTTCACTTCCTGGGGCACTGAAGCTTTCTTT. This translates into CASSFTSWGTEAFF.

The rearrangement joins TRBV20-1 to TRBJ1-5; D remains unclear. V was pared by 0 bases and J by 1 base, with 7 bases between. Germline-derived CDR1 and CDR2 are DFQATT and SNEGSKA (reference sequence). This CDR3 region has 14 residues. CDR3 region: CSARDGPSNQPQHF. The CDR3 coding sequence is TGCAGTGCTAGAGATGGTCCCAGCAATCAGCCCCAGCATTTT.

With respect to this clonotype: A junction end diverges from the germline sequence, so it may reflect a read error. This sequence joins TRBV12-3 or TRBV12-4 and TRBJ1-2, with D possibly being TRBD1 (5 bases). CDR3 size: 12 residues. CDR3 protein: CAGSPGPGGYTF. The CDR3 nucleotides read TGTGCCGGCAGTCCGGGACCGGGGGGCTACACCTTC.

Only a few counts were recorded for this clonotype. This chain connects TRBV3-1 to TRBJ1-2; TRBD1 might be the D (5 bases). The CDR3 loop spans 14 amino acids. V was trimmed by 1 base and J by 8 bases, leaving 14 bases between them. CDR1 and CDR2 from the germline V gene are LGHDT and YNNKEL (reference sequence). CDR3 region: CASSQVIGARGYTF. In nucleotides, the CDR3 is TGTGCCAGCAGCCAAGTTATCGGGGCACGAGGCTACACCTTC.

The chain links TRBV7-9 to TRBJ1-4; 8 positions agree with TRBD1. This CDR3 comprises 18 residues. V shed 5 bases and J 0 bases; nucleotides not matched to a gene: 11. CDR1 is SEHNR and CDR2 is FQNEAQ in the germline V gene (reference sequence). CDR3 amino acids: CASSGVGQGAATNEKLFF. CDR3 nucleotides: TGTGCCAGCAGCGGGGTAGGACAGGGAGCCGCAACTAATGAAAAACTGTTTTTT.

This clonotype is a singleton in its sample. A junction boundary mismatches the germline segment, possibly from a read error. J is TRBJ2-1 and V is TRBV7-2; no clear D. The germline V gene encodes CDR1 SGHTA and CDR2 FQGNSA. The CDR3 runs to 16 residues. The CDR3 sequence: CATSRPKSGPYNEQFF. In DNA, the CDR3 is TGTGCCACCAGCAGACCCAAATCGGGCCCTTACAATGAGCAGTTCTTC.

With regard to this clonotype: Compared with germline, one end of the junction differs, possibly owing to a read error. The V call is TRBV27, the J call TRBJ2-7, with 8 bases matching TRBD2. The germline CDR1 and CDR2 sequences are MNHEY and SMNVEV (reference sequence). The CDR3 length is 14 residues. CDR3 sequence (DNA): TGTGCCAGCAGTGTCGGGGGGGGATCCTACGGGCAGTACTTC. Its protein is CASSVGGGSYGQYF.